The clone carrying this TCR beta chain was observed a few times. The antigen remains unidentified. The data are from a study of PD-1 blockade in mismatch repair-deficient tumors. In the study overall: Patients had around 12 mismatch repair-deficient cancer types, all previously treated and progressing.

The assay was immunoSEQ multiplex PCR, and TCRdb's table has in-frame clones only and misses some. The sample includes 40,000 or so clones, roughly 83% of them seen just once. Study results and limitations: Tumor-resident clones, often undetectable pretreatment in blood, expanded then contracted after pembrolizumab.

The CDR3 has 14 residues. V was shortened by 0 bases and J by 6 bases, with 11 bases between the two germline ends. Germline V gene lookup returns CDR1 WNHNN and CDR2 SYGVQD (reference sequence). Mismatch repair deficiency was confirmed in all patients, by PCR or immunohistochemistry. TCRs were sequenced from a few patients responding to pembrolizumab. The sequence derives from an adult with mismatch repair-deficient cancer. The sample in question was PBMCs, obtained roughly 40 weeks after starting pembrolizumab. This chain uses TRBV10-1 with TRBJ1-1, with unresolved D. CDR3 in DNA: TGCGCCAGCAGTGAGTCCTCCGGGTCCCCTGAAGCTTTCTTT. It yields the protein CASSESSGSPEAFF.